These 7 T cell receptor beta chains share one sample of origin, sequenced in a study of blood T cells in healthy people across ages. It was with a sample-barcoded 5' primer and a J-beta primer mix that a second PCR of about 7 to 12 cycles was run. TCRdb reprocessed the 5' RACE reads via MiXCR and lists one record per CDR3 protein. The data show approximately 790,000 distinct CDR3 sequences, with under 80% seen just once and roughly a quarter held by the top ten. The sequenced material came from blood. The source of these receptors is a man between 25 and 39 years old in good health.

This clonotype was recorded only once. The genes are TRBV28 and TRBJ2-5; a weak D match, TRBD1 (6 bases). Per germline, CDR1 MDHEN and CDR2 SYDVKM. V lost 5 bases and J 0 bases, leaving 13 bases between the germline ends. CDR3 length equals 15 residues. For the CDR3, the DNA is TGTGCCAGCAGTCAGGACCGACAGGACCAAGAGACCCAGTACTTC. As protein: CASSQDRQDQETQYF. Variable domain in full (rest from reference TRBV28 and TRBJ2-5): DVKVTQSSRYLVKRTGEKVFLECVQDMDHENMFWYRQDPGLGLRLIYFSYDVKMKEKGDIPEGYSVSREKKERFSLILESASTNQTSMYLCASSQDRQDQETQYFGPGTRLLVL.

This clonotype was picked up a small number of times. The V and J genes are TRBV12-3 or TRBV12-4 and TRBJ2-7, with D perhaps TRBD2 (5 bases). Trimming took 3 bases from V and 2 from J, leaving 11 bases between them. This CDR3 is 14 amino acids long. The CDR3 reads CASSFRGEAYEQYF. CDR3 coding DNA: TGTGCCAGCAGTTTTCGGGGTGAGGCCTACGAGCAGTACTTC.

The J gene is TRBJ2-3, the V gene TRBV2, with D tentatively TRBD1 (5 bases). The CDR3 covers 14 residues. The V gene lost 3 bases and the J gene lost 4 bases, with 11 bases spanning the gap. The germline CDR1 and CDR2 sequences are SNHLY and FYNNEI. This CDR3 is CASSETPGPDTQYF. The CDR3 region has the DNA TGTGCCAGCAGTGAGACCCCAGGGCCAGATACGCAGTATTTT.

This clonotype was counted a single time. The genes are TRBV5-1 and TRBJ2-1; tentatively, D is TRBD2 (6 bases). This CDR3 region has 14 residues. Germline V gene sequence: CDR1 SGHRS, CDR2 YFSETQ. V dropped 2 bases and J dropped 8 bases, with 14 bases sitting between them. The CDR3 sequence: CASSLGDSGYEQFF. The CDR3 region has the DNA TGCGCCAGCAGCTTAGGGGACTCCGGCTATGAGCAGTTCTTC.

The sample holds a few counts of this clonotype. The V call is TRBV7-2, the J call TRBJ2-5, with 7 bases lining up with TRBD1. With the DNA end fitting TRBJ2-7 better, the J assignment may be wrong. CDR1 is SGHTA, CDR2 FQGNSA, per germline. The CDR3 sequence is 16 residues long. CDR3 coding DNA: TGTGCCAGCAGCCGAAGACAGGGTGACCACCCCTACGAGCAGTACTTC. This gives the protein CASSRRQGDHPYEQYF.

This rearrangement joins TRBV20-1 to TRBJ2-1; D may correspond to TRBD1 or TRBD2 (7 bases each). Germline lookup yields CDR1 DFQATT and CDR2 SNEGSKA (reference sequence). The CDR3 is made up of 14 amino acids. V was shortened by 0 bases and J by 13 bases, with 19 bases between the two germline ends. The CDR3 nucleotides read TGCAGTGCTAGAGATCCGACAGGGAGGGAGACCCAGTTCTTC. Its protein product is CSARDPTGRETQFF.

The chain joins TRBV5-1 to TRBJ2-7; 7 nucleotides agree with TRBD1. The CDR3 has 14 residues. V shed 4 bases, J shed 4 bases, and the junction held 8 bases outside the gene matches. Germline CDR1 reads SGHRS; CDR2 reads YFSETQ. For the CDR3, the DNA is TGCGCCAGCAGCGCAGGACAGGTTACATACGAGCAGTACTTC. As protein: CASSAGQVTYEQYF.